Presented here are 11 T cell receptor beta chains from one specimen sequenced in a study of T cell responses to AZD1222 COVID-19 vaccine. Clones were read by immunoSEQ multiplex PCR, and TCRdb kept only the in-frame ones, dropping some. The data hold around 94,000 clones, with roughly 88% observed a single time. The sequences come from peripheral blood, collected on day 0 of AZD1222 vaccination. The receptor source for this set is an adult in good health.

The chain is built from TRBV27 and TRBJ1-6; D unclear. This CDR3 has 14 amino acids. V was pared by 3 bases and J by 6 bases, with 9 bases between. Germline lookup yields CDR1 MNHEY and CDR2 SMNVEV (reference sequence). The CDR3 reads CASSFREGNSPLHF. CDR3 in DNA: TGTGCCAGCAGTTTTCGGGAGGGTAATTCACCCCTCCACTTT.

CDR3 sequence: CASSRVQGTTYEQYF. CDR3 bases: TGTGCCAGCAGCCGCGTCCAGGGCACCACCTACGAGCAGTACTTC. The rearrangement joins TRBV7-9 to TRBJ2-7; TRBD1 is a possible D gene (5 bases). This CDR3 spans 15 amino acids. Germline CDR1 and CDR2: SEHNR and FQNEAQ (reference sequence). The V and J ends lost 5 bases and 2 bases respectively, with 16 bases between them.

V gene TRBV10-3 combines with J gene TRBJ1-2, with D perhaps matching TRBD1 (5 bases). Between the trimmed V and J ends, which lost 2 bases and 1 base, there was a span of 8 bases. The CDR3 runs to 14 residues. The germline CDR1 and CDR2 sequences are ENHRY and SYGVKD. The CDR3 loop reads CAISEKQDNYGYTF. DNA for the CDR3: TGTGCCATCAGTGAGAAACAGGATAACTATGGCTACACCTTC.

The CDR3 loop is CASSVGSAGSSYEQYF. The CDR3 nucleotides are TGTGCCAGCAGCGTAGGGTCGGCCGGGAGCTCCTACGAGCAGTACTTC. The rearrangement links TRBV9 to TRBJ2-7; tentatively, D is TRBD2 (6 bases). Deletions cut 0 bases from V and 0 bases from J, with 13 bases between. Germline V gene data show CDR1 as SGDLS and CDR2 as YYNGEE. CDR3 length equals 16 residues.

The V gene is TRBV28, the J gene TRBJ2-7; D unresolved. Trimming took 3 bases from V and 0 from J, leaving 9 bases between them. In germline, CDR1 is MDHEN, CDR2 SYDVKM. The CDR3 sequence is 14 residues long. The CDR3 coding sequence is TGTGCCAGCAGTTTGAGCAGTTTCTCCTACGAGCAGTACTTC. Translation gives CASSLSSFSYEQYF.

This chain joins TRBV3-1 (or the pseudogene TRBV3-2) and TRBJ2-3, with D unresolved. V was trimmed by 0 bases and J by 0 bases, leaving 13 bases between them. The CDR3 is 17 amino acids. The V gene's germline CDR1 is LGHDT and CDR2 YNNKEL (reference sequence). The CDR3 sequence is CASSQDEATTSTDTQYF. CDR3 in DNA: TGTGCCAGCAGCCAAGACGAAGCTACTACAAGCACAGATACGCAGTATTTT.

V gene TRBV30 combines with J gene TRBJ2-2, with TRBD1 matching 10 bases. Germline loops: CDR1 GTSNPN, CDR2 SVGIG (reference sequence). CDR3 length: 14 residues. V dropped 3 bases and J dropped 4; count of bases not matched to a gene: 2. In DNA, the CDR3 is TGTGCCTGGAGCCGACAGGGGGCCACCGGGGAGCTGTTTTTT. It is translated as CAWSRQGATGELFF.

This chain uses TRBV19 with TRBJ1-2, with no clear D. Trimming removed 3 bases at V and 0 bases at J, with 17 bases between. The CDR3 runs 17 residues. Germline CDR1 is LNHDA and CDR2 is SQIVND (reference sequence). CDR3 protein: CASSILTGGGTNYGYTF. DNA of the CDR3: TGTGCCAGTAGTATCCTCACCGGCGGAGGTACTAACTATGGCTACACCTTC.

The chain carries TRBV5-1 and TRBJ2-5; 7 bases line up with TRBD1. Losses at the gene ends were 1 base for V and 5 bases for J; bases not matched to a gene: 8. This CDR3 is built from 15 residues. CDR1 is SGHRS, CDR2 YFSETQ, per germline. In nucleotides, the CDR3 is TGCGCCAGCAGCTTGCAGACAGGGCGGTGGGAGACCCAGTACTTC. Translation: CASSLQTGRWETQYF.

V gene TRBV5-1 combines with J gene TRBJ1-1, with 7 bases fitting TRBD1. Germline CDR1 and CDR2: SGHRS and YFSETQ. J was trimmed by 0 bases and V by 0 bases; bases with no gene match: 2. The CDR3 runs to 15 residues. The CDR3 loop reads CASSLGQGMNTEAFF. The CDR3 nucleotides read TGCGCCAGCAGCTTGGGACAGGGTATGAACACTGAAGCTTTCTTT.

The CDR3: CASSLGRASGSYEQYF. The CDR3, as DNA: TGTGCCAGCAGCTTAGGTCGGGCTAGCGGCTCCTACGAGCAGTACTTC. V is TRBV13 and J is TRBJ2-7; 7 bases map to TRBD2. Trimming took 0 bases from V and 0 from J; bases not matched to a gene: 5. The CDR3 length is 16 residues. Germline CDR1 PRHDT, CDR2 FYEKMQ (reference sequence).